The 26 T cell receptor beta chains given below trace back to one sample, sequenced in a study of T cells in Graves' hyperthyroidism and ophthalmopathy. Amplified TCR beta CDR3 regions came from RNA transcripts. The primer set for the first-round RT-PCR of the TCR CDR3 was HTBI. TCRdb analysed the multiplex PCR reads with MiXCR anew, one entry per CDR3 protein. Of about 700,000 distinct CDR3 sequences in the sample, about 45% were seen once. The sequenced material came from peripheral blood or thyroid tissue (not recorded which). The receptors here all came from an adult man with Graves' disease, either hyperthyroidism or ophthalmopathy (not recorded which).

The V and J genes are TRBV5-1 and TRBJ1-1; D not certain. With 4 bases removed from V and 5 bases from J, the gap between germline ends came to 12 bases. Germline V lookup: CDR1 SGHRS, CDR2 YFSETQ. The CDR3 length is 13 residues. The CDR3 spells CASSLGPETEAFF. The DNA of the CDR3 is TGCGCCAGCAGCCTAGGACCAGAGACTGAAGCTTTCTTT.

This clonotype has a count of ten or more. This chain joins TRBV7-9 and TRBJ1-1, with D perhaps matching TRBD1 (5 bases). This CDR3 region has 13 residues. V was pared by 7 bases and J by 1 base, with 10 bases between. Germline CDR1 and CDR2: SEHNR and FQNEAQ (reference sequence). The CDR3 sequence is CASTLGGNTEAFF. The DNA of the CDR3 is TGTGCCAGCACCTTGGGGGGGAACACTGAAGCTTTCTTT.

This clonotype was recorded many times. V is TRBV5-6 and J is TRBJ1-5; no reliable D call. V gave up 0 bases and J gave up 4 bases, with 8 bases separating them. The CDR3 covers 14 residues. Germline V gives CDR1 SGHDT, CDR2 YYEEEE. The CDR3 coding sequence is TGTGCCAGCAGCTTGGTCAGCATGAATCAGCCCCAGCATTTT. Translating gives CASSLVSMNQPQHF.

This clonotype was detected only a few times. The chain couples TRBV6-1 to TRBJ2-7; D not certain. The CDR3 has 14 residues. Trimming took off 2 bases at V and 4 bases at J, with 12 bases between the two ends. Germline V CDR1 and CDR2: MNHNS, SASEGT. Here the CDR3 reads CASSETFVGYEQYF. DNA of the CDR3: TGTGCCAGCAGTGAAACATTCGTAGGGTACGAGCAGTACTTC.

This clonotype was counted a few times. The V and J genes are TRBV9 and TRBJ2-5; 10 nucleotides match TRBD2. Germline loops: CDR1 SGDLS, CDR2 YYNGEE. V gave up 0 bases and J gave up 5 bases; unmatched junction bases: 7. The CDR3 length is 16 residues. The DNA for the CDR3 is TGTGCCAGCAGCGTAGAAAGCGGGGGGGCTCTGGAGACCCAGTACTTC. Its translation: CASSVESGGALETQYF.

This chain joins TRBV20-1 and TRBJ1-1, with a weak D call TRBD1 (5 bases). V was cut by 7 bases and J by 1 base, with 10 bases left in between. The CDR3 covers 12 residues. CDR1 and CDR2 from the germline V gene are DFQATT and SNEGSKA (reference sequence). CDR3 protein: CSEGDGNTEAFF. CDR3 nucleotides: TGCAGTGAAGGGGACGGGAACACTGAAGCTTTCTTT.

Ten or more counts support this clonotype. This rearrangement joins TRBV3-1 to TRBJ1-2; no clear D. This CDR3 is built from 14 residues. Germline CDR1 and CDR2: LGHDT and YNNKEL (reference sequence). V shed 1 base and J shed 2 bases, with 8 bases lying between them. Here the CDR3 DNA reads TGTGCCAGCAGCCAAGTCGGCAGCAACTATGGCTACACCTTC. Translating gives CASSQVGSNYGYTF. Based on the CDR3 plus reference TRBV3-1 and TRBJ1-2, the full variable domain is DTAVSQTPKYLVTQMGNDKSIKCEQNLGHDTMYWYKQDSKKFLKIMFSYNNKELIINETVPNRFSPKSPDKAHLNLHINSLELGDSAVYFCASSQVGSNYGYTFGSGTRLTVV.

V and J are TRBV15 and TRBJ1-2; a weak D match, TRBD1 (5 bases). The CDR3 is 13 amino acids. The germline V and J ends were trimmed by 1 base and 12 bases, with 15 bases remaining between them. From germline, CDR1 is LNHNV and CDR2 YYDKDF (reference sequence). The CDR3 region is CATSRGGATGNTF. In DNA form, the CDR3 reads TGTGCCACCAGCAGAGGGGGCGCGACTGGAAACACCTTC.

The sample holds a few counts of this clonotype. This chain joins TRBV6-5 and TRBJ2-2; D is unclear. The ends were cut back, 4 bases at V and 1 base at J, with 7 bases in the middle. Germline CDR1 MNHEY, CDR2 SVGAGI. This CDR3 region has 14 residues. CDR3 DNA: TGTGCCAGCAGTTCTTTGCTGAACACCGGGGAGCTGTTTTTT. This sequence encodes CASSSLLNTGELFF.

This clonotype was observed a few times. The chain uses TRBV2 and TRBJ1-6, with 11 bases lining up with TRBD1. The CDR3 consists of 16 residues. V trimming: 7 bases; J trimming: 9 bases; junction bases outside the gene matches: 11. Germline-derived CDR1 and CDR2 are SNHLY and FYNNEI. CDR3 bases: TGTGCCAGCACCATCAAATACGGGACAGGGGGTTCACCCCTCCACTTT. This codes for CASTIKYGTGGSPLHF.

The chain couples TRBV10-3 to TRBJ1-5; a weak D match, TRBD1 (5 bases). The CDR3 spans 13 residues. Germline lookup yields CDR1 ENHRY and CDR2 SYGVKD. The germline V and J ends were trimmed by 4 bases and 6 bases, with 10 bases remaining between them. Here the CDR3 reads CAISGIGGQPQHF. The CDR3 coding sequence is TGTGCCATCAGTGGGATCGGGGGTCAGCCCCAGCATTTT.

The V gene is TRBV19, the J gene TRBJ2-2; D gene uncertain. The germline V gene has CDR1 LNHDA and CDR2 SQIVND (reference sequence). The CDR3 is 15 amino acids. Trimming removed 1 base from V and 0 bases from J, with 6 bases in between. The CDR3: CASSIGLTNTGELFF. The CDR3 region has the DNA TGTGCCAGTAGTATAGGGCTAACGAACACCGGGGAGCTGTTTTTT.

This clonotype was observed at least ten times. The chain couples TRBV2 to TRBJ2-7, with D possibly matching TRBD2 (6 bases). Trimming left V 7 bases short and J 7 bases short, with 20 bases between. CDR1 is SNHLY, CDR2 FYNNEI, per germline. CDR3 size: 14 residues. The CDR3: CASIQGLASTEQYF. DNA of the CDR3: TGTGCCAGCATACAAGGTCTAGCGAGCACGGAGCAGTACTTC. Drawing the rest from reference TRBV2 and TRBJ2-7, the complete variable domain is EPEVTQTPSHQVTQMGQEVILRCVPISNHLYFYWYRQILGQKVEFLVSFYNNEISEKSEIFDDQFSVERPDGSNFTLKIRSTKLEDSAMYFCASIQGLASTEQYFGPGTRLTVT.

This clonotype occurred a few times. The chain combines TRBV7-9 with TRBJ1-4; D not certain. Trimming removed 4 bases at V and 0 bases at J, with 12 bases between. The CDR3 consists of 16 residues. Germline loops: CDR1 SEHNR, CDR2 FQNEAQ (reference sequence). The DNA of the CDR3 is TGTGCCAGCAGCTCCGCCGGACTTACAACTAATGAAAAACTGTTTTTT. As protein: CASSSAGLTTNEKLFF.

As regards this clonotype: This may arise from a read error, as a much more abundant clone is one base away. This sequence joins TRBV29-1 and TRBJ2-7; D unresolved. There are 12 residues in the CDR3. Germline-derived CDR1 and CDR2 are SQVTM and ANQGSEA. Here the CDR3 DNA reads TGCAGCGTTGAGACGGGCGCCTACGGGCAGTACTTC. This encodes CSVETGAYGQYF.

This clonotype was recorded at least ten times. The V gene is TRBV29-1, the J gene TRBJ1-4; no clear D. The V end lost 6 bases, the J end lost 3 bases, and 11 bases lay between the germline ends. In germline, CDR1 is SQVTM, CDR2 ANQGSEA. This CDR3 is 13 amino acids long. In DNA, the CDR3 is TGCAGCGTCCGGCCCCACTCTAATGAAAAACTGTTTTTT. Its protein product is CSVRPHSNEKLFF.

This clonotype was counted many times. This chain connects TRBV20-1 to TRBJ2-2, with 11 bases that match TRBD2. Germline V gene lookup returns CDR1 DFQATT and CDR2 SNEGSKA (reference sequence). Trimming at V came to 6 bases and at J to 5 bases, leaving 5 bases not matched to a gene. CDR3 length equals 14 residues. This chain's CDR3 is CSALAGGGTGELFF. The CDR3 bases are TGCAGTGCCCTAGCGGGAGGAGGGACCGGGGAGCTGTTTTTT.

This clonotype is deemed medium-sized. The chain has TRBV10-3 and TRBJ2-5; D call uncertain. Deletions cut 2 bases from V and 1 base from J, with 5 bases between. Germline V gene lookup returns CDR1 ENHRY and CDR2 SYGVKD. This CDR3 region has 13 residues. In DNA, the CDR3 is TGTGCCATCAGTGAGCCTCGCCAAGAGACCCAGTACTTC. Protein product: CAISEPRQETQYF.

This chain links TRBV7-2 with TRBJ2-5; D is perhaps TRBD1 or TRBD2 (6 bases each). Trimming took 2 bases from V and 2 from J, leaving 12 bases between them. The germline CDR1 and CDR2 sequences are SGHTA and FQGNSA. This CDR3 region has 15 residues. The CDR3 sequence is CASSLMGGGQETQYF. CDR3 bases: TGTGCCAGCAGCTTAATGGGGGGCGGTCAAGAGACCCAGTACTTC.

This clonotype was found a few times. V usage is TRBV7-2 and J usage is TRBJ1-5; no firm D call. The germline V and J ends were trimmed by 5 bases and 10 bases, with 15 bases remaining between them. Per germline, CDR1 SGHTA and CDR2 FQGNSA. The CDR3 is made up of 13 amino acids. The CDR3 here is CASSRGPHQPQHF. CDR3 DNA sequence: TGTGCCAGCAGCCGCGGACCCCACCAACCCCAGCATTTT.

Comment on this clonotype: Germline and junction disagree at one end, which may indicate a read error. This chain joins TRBV10-3 and TRBJ1-2, with 7 bases aligning to TRBD1. The germline V gene encodes CDR1 ENHRY and CDR2 SYGVKD. This CDR3 contains 15 residues. The CDR3 loop is CASSIPGTERYGYTF. As DNA, the CDR3 is TGTGCCAGCAGTATCCCCGGGACAGAACGATATGGCTACACCTTC.

This clonotype was counted many times. CDR3 in amino acids: CASSVEEEDLYTF. The CDR3 nucleotides are TGTGCCAGCAGCGTCGAGGAAGAAGATCTCTACACCTTC. This chain connects TRBV9 to TRBJ1-2, with no clear D. The CDR3 covers 13 residues. The V gene lost 2 bases and the J gene lost 10 bases, with 15 bases spanning the gap. From germline, CDR1 is SGDLS and CDR2 YYNGEE.

V and J are TRBV10-3 and TRBJ1-3; D is undetermined. Looked up from germline, CDR1 is ENHRY and CDR2 is SYGVKD. V lost 10 bases, J lost 12 bases, and 22 bases lay in between. CDR3 length equals 13 residues. CDR3 coding DNA: TGTGCCAGCAGCCAAGATCTAAGGAATATCATATATTTT. This sequence encodes CASSQDLRNIIYF.

V and J are TRBV2 and TRBJ2-5; maybe TRBD1 (6 bases). The J call may not be correct, given that the DNA end is closer to TRBJ2-1. Germline V lookup: CDR1 SNHLY, CDR2 FYNNEI. There are 13 residues in the CDR3. CDR3 sequence reads: CASSVEGGSEQFF. The CDR3 DNA reads TGTGCCAGCAGTGTGGAAGGGGGAAGTGAGCAGTTCTTC.

The genes are TRBV7-2 and TRBJ1-1; D uncertain. V lost 1 base, J lost 7 bases, and 10 bases lay in between. This CDR3 contains 13 residues. CDR1 is SGHTA and CDR2 is FQGNSA in the germline V gene. CDR3 sequence: CASSLVADGEAFF. The CDR3 DNA follows: TGTGCCAGCAGCTTAGTAGCGGACGGTGAAGCTTTCTTT.

This clonotype was counted between two and nine times. This chain connects TRBV7-6 to TRBJ1-5, with D perhaps matching TRBD1 (5 bases). CDR1 and CDR2 from the germline V gene are SGHVS and FNYEAQ. CDR3 length: 17 amino acids. Deletions cut 0 bases from V and 0 bases from J, with 12 bases between. CDR3 nucleotide sequence: TGTGCCAGCAGCTTAGCACTGGGGCGGGATAGCAATCAGCCCCAGCATTTT. Residues: CASSLALGRDSNQPQHF.